The 20 T cell receptor beta chains below were found in one sample sequenced in a study of T-cell memory formation after mild COVID-19 (dated by TCRdb to the early 2020s). The protocol used for the library was 5' RACE. Sequencing instrument: Illumina NovaSeq 6000. TCRdb reprocessed the public reads (quality trimming at Q25 with fastp, clone calling with MiXCR) and kept in-frame beta chains. Each record represents a unique CDR3 protein, reported with the most common genes and DNA among its rows. The sample profile shows just under 350,000 distinct CDR3 sequences; over 10% of them were found once. Over 20% of the sample goes to the ten largest clones. Sequencing was performed on PBMCs or a T cell subset sorted from them (not recorded which). The receptors were sampled from a man between 18 and 29 years old who had mild COVID-19 (a few samples of this study predate the infection). The sample titles of this study are shuffled in the database, so cell type and time point are left out; the donor was told from shared clones.

This clonotype was counted ten times or more. The gene calls are TRBV7-2 and TRBJ1-5, with D perhaps TRBD1 (5 bases). The V and J ends lost 3 bases and 2 bases respectively, with 11 bases between them. This CDR3 region has 15 residues. Germline V lookup: CDR1 SGHTA, CDR2 FQGNSA. The CDR3 loop reads CASSLGVGGNQPQHF. The DNA of the CDR3 is TGTGCCAGCAGCTTGGGGGTTGGTGGCAATCAGCCCCAGCATTTT.

This clonotype is deemed medium-sized (0.01 to 0.1%). The chain employs TRBV6-2 or TRBV6-3 and TRBJ1-5; D is perhaps TRBD1 (6 bases). The CDR3 consists of 14 residues. The germline V gene encodes CDR1 MNHEY and CDR2 SVGEGT. V was trimmed by 5 bases and J by 2 bases, leaving 10 bases between them. In DNA form, the CDR3 reads TGTGCCAGCAGTGCAGGGGCAGGCAATCAGCCCCAGCATTTT. This sequence encodes CASSAGAGNQPQHF.

V is TRBV7-8 and J is TRBJ1-1; D is undetermined. The CDR3 spans 11 residues. V lost 11 bases and J 5 bases, leaving 12 bases between the germline ends. Germline V gene lookup returns CDR1 SGHVS and CDR2 FQNEAQ. CDR3 sequence reads: CALRSGTEAFF. The CDR3 DNA sequence: TGTGCCCTTCGGTCTGGGACTGAAGCTTTCTTT.

The CDR3 sequence is CASRDIQGAIGEAFF. CDR3 coding DNA: TGTGCCAGCAGAGACATACAGGGGGCTATCGGTGAAGCTTTCTTT. The rearrangement joins TRBV6-1 to TRBJ1-1; 9 bases align to TRBD1. The germline V gene encodes CDR1 MNHNS and CDR2 SASEGT. The CDR3 is 15 amino acids. Germline trimming cut 6 bases from V and 7 bases from J; bases unmatched to any gene: 12.

The CDR3 DNA reads as TGCGCCAGCAGTTTCCAAGGGGCGGCCTACGAGCAGTACTTC. This gives the protein CASSFQGAAYEQYF. The rearrangement links TRBV5-1 to TRBJ2-7, with D tentatively TRBD1 (5 bases). Germline V gene lookup returns CDR1 SGHRS and CDR2 YFSETQ. V lost 5 bases, J lost 2 bases, and 14 bases lay in between. CDR3 length equals 14 residues. The complete variable domain, with remaining parts taken from reference TRBV5-1 and TRBJ2-7, reads KAGVTQTPRYLIKTRGQQVTLSCSPISGHRSVSWYQQTPGQGLQFLFEYFSETQRNKGNFPGRFSGRQFSNSRSEMNVSTLELGDSALYLCASSFQGAAYEQYFGPGTRLTVT.

The chain combines TRBV10-1 with TRBJ2-1; D is possibly TRBD2 (6 bases). The V end was cut by 2 bases, the J end by 0 bases, with 11 bases between. CDR1 and CDR2 (germline): WNHNN, SYGVQD (reference sequence). This CDR3 region has 16 residues. CDR3 sequence reads: CASSERLASSYNEQFF. The DNA of the CDR3 is TGCGCCAGCAGTGAGCGGCTAGCGAGCTCCTACAATGAGCAGTTCTTC.

The V gene is TRBV6-6, the J gene TRBJ2-7; D gene unclear. Germline lookup yields CDR1 MNHNY and CDR2 SVGAGI (reference sequence). Trimming left V 8 bases short and J 4 bases short, with 12 bases between. The CDR3 runs to 12 residues. For the CDR3, the DNA is TGTGCCAGCCGCCAGTCCCAGTACGAGCAGTACTTC. It translates to CASRQSQYEQYF.

This clonotype was seen a handful of times. The genes are TRBV20-1 and TRBJ2-5; D possibly uses TRBD1 or TRBD2 (6 bases each). The V end lost 1 base, the J end lost 5 bases, and 20 bases lay between the germline ends. Germline V CDR1 and CDR2: DFQATT, SNEGSKA (reference sequence). This CDR3 has 16 residues. Here the CDR3 DNA reads TGCAGTGCTAGAGCAGACTCTCCGGGGGCCTGGGAGACCCAGTACTTC. The encoded protein is CSARADSPGAWETQYF.

This chain connects TRBV7-2 to TRBJ1-1, with D maybe TRBD1 (6 bases). The CDR3 runs 15 residues. The ends were cut back, 0 bases at V and 7 bases at J, with 15 bases in the middle. Germline V lookup: CDR1 SGHTA, CDR2 FQGNSA. CDR3 in amino acids: CASSLANQGIDEAFF. The CDR3 nucleotides read TGTGCCAGCAGCTTAGCGAACCAGGGGATAGATGAAGCTTTCTTT. Full variable domain (missing parts from reference TRBV7-2 and TRBJ1-1): GAGVSQSPSNKVTEKGKDVELRCDPISGHTALYWYRQSLGQGLEFLIYFQGNSAPDKSGLPSDRFSAERTGGSVSTLTIQRTQQEDSAVYLCASSLANQGIDEAFFGQGTRLTVV.

A few counts support this clonotype. J is TRBJ2-2 and V is TRBV4-1; 7 nucleotides line up with TRBD1. With V trimmed by 2 bases and J by 7 bases, 7 bases remained unmatched. This CDR3 has 15 residues. Germline loops: CDR1 MGHRA, CDR2 YSYEKL. The CDR3 loop reads CASSQSRQGVGELFF. Written as DNA, the CDR3 is TGCGCCAGCAGCCAATCGAGACAGGGAGTCGGGGAGCTGTTTTTT.

The genes are TRBV6-2 or TRBV6-3 and TRBJ1-2; D remains unclear. V was trimmed by 6 bases and J by 5 bases, leaving 13 bases between them. Germline V CDR1 and CDR2: MNHEY, SVGEGT. This CDR3 spans 13 amino acids. CDR3 protein: CASRLRTDYGYTF. CDR3 DNA sequence: TGTGCCAGCAGACTAAGGACTGATTATGGCTACACCTTC.

This sequence joins TRBV2 and TRBJ1-1; the D is unclear. CDR1 is SNHLY, CDR2 FYNNEI, per germline. The CDR3 has 12 amino acids. Trimming took off 11 bases at V and 0 bases at J, with 10 bases between the two ends. CDR3 nucleotide sequence: TGTGCCCTTAACAGTATGAACACTGAAGCTTTCTTT. It is translated as CALNSMNTEAFF.

Only a few counts were recorded for this clonotype. The chain combines TRBV7-9 with TRBJ1-1; D is ambiguous. Germline V lookup: CDR1 SEHNR, CDR2 FQNEAQ (reference sequence). Trimming took off 11 bases at V and 7 bases at J, with 14 bases between the two ends. The CDR3 is 11 amino acids. In DNA form, the CDR3 reads TGTGCCCAGCAACTGTACGTTGAAGCTTTCTTT. It encodes CAQQLYVEAFF.

The chain couples TRBV12-3 or TRBV12-4 to TRBJ2-7, with D possibly TRBD1 on 5 matching bases. The length of the CDR3 is 13 residues. V gave up 3 bases and J gave up 4 bases, with 10 bases separating them. Here the CDR3 reads CASSLAGMYEQYV. CDR3 nucleotides: TGTGCCAGCAGTTTGGCAGGGATGTACGAGCAGTACGTC.

This clonotype occurred a few times. CDR3: CASNQAIAGNTIYF. CDR3 DNA: TGTGCCAGCAACCAGGCCATAGCTGGAAACACCATATATTTT. J is TRBJ1-3 and V is TRBV12-3 or TRBV12-4; D is ambiguous. The CDR3 spans 14 residues. The V and J ends lost 7 bases and 2 bases respectively, with 12 bases between them.

This clonotype appeared many times. V is TRBV7-3 and J is TRBJ2-1, with D perhaps matching TRBD1 (5 bases). V was trimmed by 2 bases and J by 7 bases, leaving 9 bases between them. The germline CDR1 and CDR2 sequences are SGHTA and FQGTGA. This CDR3 comprises 13 residues. CDR3 sequence (DNA): TGTGCCAGCAGCTTACAACCAGGGAATGAGCAGTTCTTC. Its translation is CASSLQPGNEQFF.

This clonotype was observed a few times. The chain joins TRBV7-2 to TRBJ1-5; no clear D. Germline loops: CDR1 SGHTA, CDR2 FQGNSA. The CDR3 extends over 18 amino acids. V lost 0 bases, J lost 2 bases, and 17 bases lay in between. The CDR3 spells CASSLASRSSTGNQPQHF. DNA of the CDR3: TGTGCCAGCAGCTTAGCATCCCGCAGTTCCACGGGCAATCAGCCCCAGCATTTT.

CDR3 in DNA: TGTGCCAGCAGTTATTGGGGGCATAATTCACCCCTCCACTTT. It translates to CASSYWGHNSPLHF. V is TRBV6-6 and J is TRBJ1-6; a possible D gene is TRBD1 (6 bases). The V and J ends lost 3 bases and 5 bases respectively, with 8 bases between them. The germline gives CDR1 MNHNY, CDR2 SVGAGI (reference sequence). CDR3 size: 14 residues.

This chain links TRBV5-1 with TRBJ2-6; D possibly matches TRBD1 or TRBD2 (5 bases each). This CDR3 has 13 residues. V was pared by 5 bases and J by 5 bases, with 8 bases between. CDR1 is SGHRS, CDR2 YFSETQ, per germline. CDR3 sequence reads: CASSTGRANVLTF. CDR3 DNA: TGCGCCAGCAGTACGGGGCGGGCCAACGTCCTGACTTTC.

This clonotype was counted ten times or more. The CDR3 DNA reads TGCGCCAGCAGCCAAGAGACGGCCCCTAACACAGATACGCAGTATTTT. Its protein is CASSQETAPNTDTQYF. This chain links TRBV4-1 with TRBJ2-3; D unclear. V lost 0 bases and J lost 2, with 12 bases in between. Looked up from germline, CDR1 is MGHRA and CDR2 is YSYEKL. This CDR3 comprises 16 residues.